The clone carrying this T cell receptor (beta chain) was counted a few times. This entry is derived from a study of T-cell reconstitution after alpha-beta-depleted transplantation in children. Losses at the gene ends were 4 bases for V and 6 bases for J; bases not matched to a gene: 17. CDR3 length equals 18 residues. Germline CDR1 SGHAT, CDR2 FQNNGV. Preparation of the TCRbeta library used unique molecular identifiers. TCRdb processed the PCR reads anew with MiXCR; each CDR3 protein has one entry. The table lists about 610,000 distinct CDR3 sequences, over 9.5% of them singletons, with less than 5% in the top ten.

The clonotype comes from a human donor who donated a stem cell graft to a child with acute myeloid leukemia. This rearrangement joins TRBV11-2 to TRBJ2-5, with 10 positions matching TRBD2. Specimen: PBMCs from the stem cell graft donor, collected from the stem cell graft. CDR3 sequence reads: CASSSQPLIAGGGKTQYF. For the CDR3, the DNA is TGTGCCAGCAGCTCGCAACCCCTCATAGCGGGAGGTGGGAAGACCCAGTACTTC.